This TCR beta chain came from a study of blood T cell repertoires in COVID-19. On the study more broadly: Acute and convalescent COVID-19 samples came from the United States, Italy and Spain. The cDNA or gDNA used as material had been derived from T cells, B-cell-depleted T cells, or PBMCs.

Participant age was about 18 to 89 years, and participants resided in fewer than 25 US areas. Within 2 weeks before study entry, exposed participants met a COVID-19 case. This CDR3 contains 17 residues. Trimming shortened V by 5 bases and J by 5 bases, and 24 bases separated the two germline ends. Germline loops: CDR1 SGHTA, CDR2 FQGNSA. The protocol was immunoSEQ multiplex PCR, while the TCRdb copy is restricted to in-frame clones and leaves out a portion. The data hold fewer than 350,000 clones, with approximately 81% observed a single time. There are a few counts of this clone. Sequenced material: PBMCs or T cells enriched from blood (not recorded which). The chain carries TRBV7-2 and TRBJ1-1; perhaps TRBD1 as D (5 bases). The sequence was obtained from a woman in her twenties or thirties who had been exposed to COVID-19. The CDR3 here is CASSPRRGGTRETEAFF. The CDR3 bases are TGTGCCAGCAGCCCCCGGAGGGGAGGGACTAGAGAAACTGAAGCTTTCTTT. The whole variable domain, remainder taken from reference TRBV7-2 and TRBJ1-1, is GAGVSQSPSNKVTEKGKDVELRCDPISGHTALYWYRQSLGQGLEFLIYFQGNSAPDKSGLPSDRFSAERTGGSVSTLTIQRTQQEDSAVYLCASSPRRGGTRETEAFFGQGTRLTVV.